This T cell receptor beta chain was recorded in a study of response to subunit inactivated influenza vaccine. General study findings and limits: Few new T cells, the authors suggested, are recruited by each seasonal influenza vaccination.

The CDR3 is made up of 15 amino acids. J lost 5 bases, V lost 6 bases, and 10 bases had no gene match. One entry per CDR3 protein results from TCRdb running MiXCR on the RT-PCR reads. This repertoire shows 530,000 or so distinct CDR3 sequences, approximately 14% found once; its top ten account for 11%. This clonotype was detected a few times. Its specificity is unknown. The sequences come from PBMCs from blood, collected 11 to 12 days after vaccination. The chain links TRBV12-3 or TRBV12-4 to TRBJ2-1, with TRBD1 matching 7 bases. The TCR comes from a man aged 50-59 years who received an inactivated influenza vaccine. This chain's CDR3 is CASSPSPGTDNEQFF. As DNA, the CDR3 is TGTGCCAGCAGCCCCAGCCCCGGGACAGACAATGAGCAGTTCTTC.